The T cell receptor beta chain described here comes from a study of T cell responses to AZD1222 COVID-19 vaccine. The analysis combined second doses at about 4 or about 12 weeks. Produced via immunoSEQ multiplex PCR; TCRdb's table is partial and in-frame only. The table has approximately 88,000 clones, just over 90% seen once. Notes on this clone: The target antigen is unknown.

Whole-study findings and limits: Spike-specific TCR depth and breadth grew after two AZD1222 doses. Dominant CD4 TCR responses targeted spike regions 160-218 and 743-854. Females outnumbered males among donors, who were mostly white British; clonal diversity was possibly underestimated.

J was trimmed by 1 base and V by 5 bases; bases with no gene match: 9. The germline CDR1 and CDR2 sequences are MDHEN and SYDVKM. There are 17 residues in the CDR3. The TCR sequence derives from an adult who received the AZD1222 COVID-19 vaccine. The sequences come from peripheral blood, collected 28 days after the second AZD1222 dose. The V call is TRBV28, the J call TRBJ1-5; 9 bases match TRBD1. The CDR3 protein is CASSGTGGVESNQPQHF. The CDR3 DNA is TGTGCCAGCAGTGGCACAGGGGGCGTCGAAAGCAATCAGCCCCAGCATTTT.